The present entry profiles one T cell receptor (beta chain) with its context. The study ran its PCR with 60 Vbeta and 13 Jbeta primers. The repertoire was sequenced with immunoSEQ multiplex PCR; TCRdb's copy has only in-frame clones and lacks some. The sample holds about 160,000 clones, over 65% seen once. This entry is derived from a study of cytomegalovirus exposure and HLA in healthy donors. Overall study context: Around 86 million unique TCRs, all from HLA-typed donors, were included in an early release of the data.

There are 17 residues in the CDR3. Germline CDR1 is LGHNA and CDR2 is YNFKEQ. V lost 4 bases and J lost 1; bases outside the gene matches: 5. The sequenced sample was PBMCs. V usage is TRBV4-2 and J usage is TRBJ2-1; 12 bases line up with TRBD2. This receptor was taken from a middle-aged man in good health and CMV-seropositive. CDR3 residues: CASSPRLAGASYNEQFF. For the CDR3, the DNA is TGTGCCAGCAGCCCAAGACTAGCGGGGGCATCCTACAATGAGCAGTTCTTC.